Following are 31 T cell receptor beta chains from one sample sequenced in a study of T cells after yellow fever vaccination. One entry per CDR3 protein results from TCRdb running MiXCR on the 5' RACE reads. In the table there are approximately 34,000 distinct CDR3 sequences, 6.6% of which are singletons. The starting material was PBMCs, either bulk or a sorted T-cell subset (CD4+, CD8+, memory, or dextramer-sorted; not recorded which), obtained on the day of the first yellow fever vaccination. These TCRs come from a young man who received the YFV17D yellow fever vaccine.

This clonotype was seen a few times. This rearrangement joins TRBV12-3 or TRBV12-4 to TRBJ2-3; D is undetermined. CDR3 length equals 14 residues. V lost 2 bases and J 4 bases, leaving 10 bases between the germline ends. The CDR3 loop reads CASSLQAPADTQYF. As DNA, the CDR3 is TGTGCCAGCAGTTTACAGGCCCCCGCAGATACGCAGTATTTT.

The chain combines TRBV5-1 with TRBJ1-2; D is perhaps TRBD1 (5 bases). Trimming pared 1 base from V and 0 bases from J, leaving 13 bases between. Germline assignment: CDR1 SGHRS and CDR2 YFSETQ. The CDR3 has 16 amino acids. Here the CDR3 reads CASSLNPGGANYGYTF. CDR3 DNA: TGCGCCAGCAGCTTGAACCCAGGAGGGGCTAACTATGGCTACACCTTC.

Many counts were recorded for this clonotype. The gene calls are TRBV11-3 and TRBJ2-3; a possible D gene is TRBD2 (7 bases). CDR3 length: 15 residues. Between the trimmed V and J ends, which lost 5 bases and 4 bases, there was a span of 16 bases. Germline V gene lookup returns CDR1 SGHNT and CDR2 YENEEA. This CDR3 reads CASSPRTGGPDTQYF. The CDR3 nucleotides are TGTGCCAGCAGCCCACGGACGGGGGGCCCAGATACGCAGTATTTT.

In regard to this clonotype: A much larger clone differs from this one at a single base, so this may be a read error. This chain uses TRBV6-4 with TRBJ2-1; the D call may be TRBD1 or TRBD2 (5 bases each). CDR3 size: 15 residues. V lost 1 base and J 9 bases, leaving 16 bases between the germline ends. Per germline, CDR1 MRHNA and CDR2 SNTAGT. Here the CDR3 DNA reads TGTGCCAGCAGTGACTTATCCGAGGGGAATTCTGAGCAGTTCTTC. Translation gives CASSDLSEGNSEQFF.

This clonotype occurred a few times. The rearrangement links TRBV3-1 to TRBJ2-5, with 9 bases identical to TRBD1. In germline, CDR1 is LGHDT, CDR2 YNNKEL (reference sequence). After removal of 1 base from V and 2 bases from J, the junction contained 11 bases not matched to a gene. The CDR3 is 18 residues long. CDR3 in amino acids: CASSQVSGTGSLQETQYF. The CDR3 DNA follows: TGTGCCAGCAGCCAAGTTTCCGGGACAGGGTCACTTCAAGAGACCCAGTACTTC.

This clonotype was seen a few times. The V call is TRBV5-4, the J call TRBJ2-2; the match to TRBD2 covers 8 bases. Trimming removed 2 bases from V and 7 bases from J; junction bases left unmatched: 4. The CDR3 is 14 residues long. The V gene's germline CDR1 is SGHNT and CDR2 YYREEE (reference sequence). CDR3 loop: CASSLAGEIGELFF. The CDR3 bases are TGTGCCAGCAGCTTAGCGGGGGAAATCGGGGAGCTGTTTTTT.

This clonotype was seen repeatedly, ten times or more. The chain uses TRBV14 and TRBJ1-1; 7 nucleotides match TRBD1. Germline lookup yields CDR1 SGHDN and CDR2 FVKESK. The J segment lost 4 bases and the V segment lost 3 bases, leaving 5 bases of the junction unmatched. The CDR3 is 14 amino acids. CDR3 DNA sequence: TGTGCCAGCAGCCAGTTTACAGGGGCCACTGAAGCTTTCTTT. Protein product: CASSQFTGATEAFF.

This clonotype was counted many times. The rearrangement links TRBV18 to TRBJ2-3; no clear D gene. Trimming left V 5 bases short and J 0 bases short, with 12 bases between. The CDR3 has 15 amino acids. The germline CDR1 and CDR2 sequences are KGHSH and LQKENI. CDR3: CASSSRGPSTDTQYF. The CDR3 coding sequence is TGTGCCAGCTCAAGCAGAGGACCTAGCACAGATACGCAGTATTTT.

This clonotype occurred a few times. V is TRBV7-2 and J is TRBJ2-7; 7 nucleotides align to TRBD1. After removal of 1 base from V and 0 bases from J, the junction contained 3 bases not matched to a gene. The CDR3 has 15 amino acids. Germline values: CDR1 SGHTA, CDR2 FQGNSA. CDR3 sequence: CASSLGGGASYEQYV. CDR3 in DNA: TGTGCCAGCAGCTTAGGAGGGGGCGCCTCCTACGAGCAGTACGTC.

This clonotype was counted many times. The V gene is TRBV4-2, the J gene TRBJ2-6; TRBD1 might be the D (5 bases). Trimming pared 2 bases from V and 3 bases from J, leaving 5 bases between. The CDR3 extends over 14 amino acids. CDR1 is LGHNA and CDR2 is YNFKEQ in the germline V gene. The CDR3 bases are TGTGCCAGCAGCCAAACAGGTGGGGCCAACGTCCTGACTTTC. Amino acids: CASSQTGGANVLTF.

This clonotype turned up a few times. The gene calls are TRBV5-6 and TRBJ1-4; TRBD1 is a possible D gene (5 bases). V lost 3 bases to trimming and J lost 7 bases, with 16 bases between them. The CDR3 totals 15 residues. Germline assignment: CDR1 SGHDT and CDR2 YYEEEE. The CDR3: CASSYRRGGVEKLFF. The DNA for the CDR3 is TGTGCCAGCAGCTACCGTAGGGGAGGGGTTGAAAAACTGTTTTTT.

The table lists this clonotype with many counts. The V call is TRBV11-2, the J call TRBJ2-1; D perhaps matches TRBD2 (6 bases). Germline V gene data show CDR1 as SGHAT and CDR2 as FQNNGV. CDR3 size: 13 residues. The V end was cut by 7 bases, the J end by 7 bases, with 14 bases between. The CDR3 nucleotides read TGTGCCAGCACTGCCTGGGGGGTGAATGAGCAGTTCTTC. The encoded protein is CASTAWGVNEQFF. Drawing the rest from reference TRBV11-2 and TRBJ2-1, the complete variable domain is EAGVAQSPRYKIIEKRQSVAFWCNPISGHATLYWYQQILGQGPKLLIQFQNNGVVDDSQLPKDRFSAERLKGVDSTLKIQPAKLEDSAVYLCASTAWGVNEQFFGPGTRLTVL.

This clonotype was counted at least ten times. The chain carries TRBV5-1 and TRBJ2-1, with D possibly matching TRBD1 (6 bases). The CDR3 totals 15 residues. Germline-derived CDR1 and CDR2 are SGHRS and YFSETQ. Trimming cost V 3 bases and J 4 bases, with 14 bases left between them. CDR3 in amino acids: CASSSGTPTYNEQFF. For the CDR3, the DNA is TGCGCCAGCAGCTCCGGGACACCCACTTACAATGAGCAGTTCTTC.

This clonotype was observed at least ten times. The rearrangement links TRBV29-1 to TRBJ2-1; possible D gene TRBD2, 5 bases. With 1 base removed from V and 7 bases from J, the gap between germline ends came to 23 bases. Germline V gene data show CDR1 as SQVTM and CDR2 as ANQGSEA. This CDR3 is 17 amino acids long. CDR3 bases: TGCAGCGTTGAAGGTCGTTCGGGATTGGGGTTTGGAAATGAGCAGTTCTTC. Amino acids: CSVEGRSGLGFGNEQFF.

The sample holds many counts of this clonotype. V is TRBV20-1 and J is TRBJ2-7; D possibly corresponds to TRBD2 (6 bases). Germline values: CDR1 DFQATT, CDR2 SNEGSKA (reference sequence). Trimming removed 3 bases at V and 6 bases at J, with 18 bases between. The CDR3 is made up of 14 amino acids. CDR3 amino acids: CSASPGLGGGEQYF. The DNA for the CDR3 is TGCAGTGCTAGCCCGGGACTGGGAGGAGGCGAGCAGTACTTC.

This clonotype was observed at least ten times. The genes are TRBV7-2 and TRBJ2-5; weak D call: TRBD2 (7 bases). This CDR3 comprises 13 residues. Per the germline V gene, CDR1 is SGHTA and CDR2 is FQGNSA. Trimming stripped 5 bases from V and 3 bases from J, with 10 bases between. CDR3 sequence (DNA): TGTGCCAGCAGCCGAGGGGGGGAAGAGACCCAGTACTTC. Translation gives CASSRGGEETQYF.

This clonotype was counted at least ten times. The chain uses TRBV6-5 and TRBJ2-1, with 9 bases fitting TRBD2. Germline-derived CDR1 and CDR2 are MNHEY and SVGAGI. This CDR3 region has 15 residues. The trim removed 2 bases at V and 2 bases at J, leaving 1 base unmatched. The CDR3 nucleotides are TGTGCCAGCAGTTACGCTAGCGGGACCTACAATGAGCAGTTCTTC. Protein product: CASSYASGTYNEQFF.

This clonotype is medium-sized by share. The rearrangement joins TRBV6-2 or TRBV6-3 to TRBJ2-6; D uncertain. The V end lost 3 bases, the J end lost 0 bases, and 6 bases lay between the germline ends. Germline loops: CDR1 MNHEY, CDR2 SVGEGT. CDR3 length: 15 amino acids. CDR3 DNA sequence: TGTGCCAGCAGTTATAGCAGCTCTGGGGCCAACGTCCTGACTTTC. Translation gives CASSYSSSGANVLTF.

This clonotype was found many times. The CDR3 DNA is TGTGCCAGCAGCTTAGGGGGAAACATTCAGTACTTC. Its translation: CASSLGGNIQYF. The chain couples TRBV7-2 to TRBJ2-4; D not certain. Trimming took off 1 base at V and 6 bases at J, with 4 bases between the two ends. Germline V gives CDR1 SGHTA, CDR2 FQGNSA. CDR3 length: 12 residues.

The J gene is TRBJ2-4, the V gene TRBV20-1, with TRBD1 matching over 7 bases. Germline-derived CDR1 and CDR2 are DFQATT and SNEGSKA (reference sequence). This CDR3 is built from 16 residues. J gave up 0 bases and V 6 bases, and 11 bases lay outside the gene matches. CDR3 nucleotide sequence: TGCAGTGCAACCCCGGGACAGACTCTAGCCAAAAACATTCAGTACTTC. This translates into CSATPGQTLAKNIQYF.

This clonotype was observed many times. The chain recombines TRBV6-2 or TRBV6-3 with TRBJ1-1; no reliable D call. Between the trimmed V and J ends, which lost 5 bases and 1 base, there was a span of 8 bases. The CDR3 contains 13 residues. Germline V CDR1 and CDR2: MNHEY, SVGEGT. The CDR3, as DNA: TGTGCCAGCAGTCGAAAGGGGAACACTGAAGCTTTCTTT. Its translation: CASSRKGNTEAFF.

This clonotype was seen at least ten times. The chain links TRBV3-1 to TRBJ2-7, with unresolved D. The V gene lost 4 bases and the J gene lost 6 bases, with 13 bases spanning the gap. This CDR3 region has 13 residues. Germline V lookup: CDR1 LGHDT, CDR2 YNNKEL (reference sequence). CDR3 sequence (DNA): TGTGCCAGCAGCCGCGGTGGGCCGGCCGAGCAGTACTTC. It codes for CASSRGGPAEQYF.

This clonotype was detected only a few times. The chain uses TRBV2 and TRBJ2-1, with 8 bases matching TRBD2. This CDR3 region has 13 residues. Per the germline V gene, CDR1 is SNHLY and CDR2 is FYNNEI. Trimming cost V 7 bases and J 10 bases; bases outside gene matches: 9. DNA for the CDR3: TGTGCCAGCATCGGGACTAGTCAGGAGGAGCAGTTCTTC. Translated: CASIGTSQEEQFF.

This clonotype has just a few counts. This sequence joins TRBV7-2 and TRBJ2-2; 8 nucleotides match TRBD1. Germline V lookup: CDR1 SGHTA, CDR2 FQGNSA. Losses at the gene ends were 4 bases for V and 1 base for J; bases not matched to a gene: 5. This CDR3 has 16 amino acids. The CDR3: CASSSSGTGNTGELFF. CDR3 in DNA: TGTGCCAGCAGCTCCTCCGGGACAGGGAACACCGGGGAGCTGTTTTTT.

In this sample, this clonotype turned up many times. The rearrangement joins TRBV7-2 to TRBJ2-3, with a tentative D call TRBD1 (5 bases). CDR1 is SGHTA, CDR2 FQGNSA, per germline. This CDR3 spans 12 amino acids. Deletions cut 6 bases from V and 5 bases from J, with 9 bases between. CDR3 DNA sequence: TGTGCCAGCAGGGGGCCGGGAGATACGCAGTATTTT. It codes for CASRGPGDTQYF.

This clonotype was picked up many times. This chain links TRBV7-2 with TRBJ2-5; tentatively, D is TRBD1 (6 bases). Germline CDR1 and CDR2: SGHTA and FQGNSA. V was cut by 5 bases and J by 4 bases, with 17 bases left in between. The CDR3 has 15 amino acids. The CDR3 DNA reads TGTGCCAGCAGCAGCTACAGGGATATAGTAGAGACCCAGTACTTC. Its translation: CASSSYRDIVETQYF.

This clonotype has ten or more counts. The chain is built from TRBV27 and TRBJ1-5, with a tentative D call TRBD1 (5 bases). Trimming removed 11 bases from V and 5 bases from J, with 16 bases in between. This CDR3 is 13 amino acids long. Germline V gene data show CDR1 as MNHEY and CDR2 as SMNVEV (reference sequence). For the CDR3, the DNA is TGTGCCCTCAGAAGGGGCTCGGATCAGCCCCAGCATTTT. It encodes CALRRGSDQPQHF.

This clonotype was observed many times. The chain employs TRBV7-6 and TRBJ2-2; D call uncertain. V dropped 5 bases and J dropped 7 bases, with 8 bases sitting between them. The V gene's germline CDR1 is SGHVS and CDR2 FNYEAQ. This CDR3 has 12 amino acids. CDR3 nucleotide sequence: TGTGCCAGCAGCCCCTTTATCGGGGAGCTGTTTTTT. Translated, it gives CASSPFIGELFF. The entire variable domain, with the rest obtained from reference TRBV7-6 and TRBJ2-2, is as follows: GAGVSQSPRYKVTKRGQDVALRCDPISGHVSLYWYRQALGQGPEFLTYFNYEAQQDKSGLPNDRFSAERPEGSISTLTIQRTEQRDSAMYRCASSPFIGELFFGEGSRLTVL.

This clonotype was counted a few times. The V gene is TRBV20-1, the J gene TRBJ1-5; tentatively, D is TRBD1 (5 bases). V shed 5 bases and J shed 4 bases, with 12 bases lying between them. Germline CDR1 and CDR2: DFQATT and SNEGSKA (reference sequence). CDR3 size: 13 residues. The CDR3 region is CSASGNPNQPQHF. CDR3 nucleotide sequence: TGCAGTGCTTCAGGGAACCCGAATCAGCCCCAGCATTTT.

At least ten counts were recorded for this clonotype. The chain is built from TRBV7-6 and TRBJ1-2, with 8 bases lining up with TRBD1. From germline, CDR1 is SGHVS and CDR2 FNYEAQ. The CDR3 is 14 amino acids. Trimming took 5 bases from V and 7 from J; bases not matched to a gene: 9. CDR3 amino acids: CASSPQPGGPGYTF. As DNA, the CDR3 is TGTGCCAGCAGCCCCCAACCAGGGGGCCCTGGCTACACCTTC.

Ten or more counts support this clonotype. The chain joins TRBV3-1 to TRBJ2-5; D uncertain. CDR3 length: 14 amino acids. CDR1 and CDR2 from the germline V gene are LGHDT and YNNKEL (reference sequence). Trimming pared 0 bases from V and 5 bases from J, leaving 10 bases between. CDR3 sequence reads: CASSQDGSRETQYF. In DNA, the CDR3 is TGTGCCAGCAGCCAAGACGGCAGCCGGGAGACCCAGTACTTC.